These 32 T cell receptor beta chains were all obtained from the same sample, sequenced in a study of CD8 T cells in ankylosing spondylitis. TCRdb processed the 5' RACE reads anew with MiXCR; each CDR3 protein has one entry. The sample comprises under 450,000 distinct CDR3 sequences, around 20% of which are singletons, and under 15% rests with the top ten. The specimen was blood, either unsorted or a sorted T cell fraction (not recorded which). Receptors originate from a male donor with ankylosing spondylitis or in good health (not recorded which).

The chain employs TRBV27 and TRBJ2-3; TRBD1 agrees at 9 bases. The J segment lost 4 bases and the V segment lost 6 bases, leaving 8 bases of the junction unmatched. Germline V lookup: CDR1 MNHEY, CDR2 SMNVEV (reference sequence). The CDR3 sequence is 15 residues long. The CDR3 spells CASSPRTGAPDTQYF. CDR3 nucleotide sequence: TGTGCCAGCAGCCCTAGGACAGGGGCTCCAGATACGCAGTATTTT.

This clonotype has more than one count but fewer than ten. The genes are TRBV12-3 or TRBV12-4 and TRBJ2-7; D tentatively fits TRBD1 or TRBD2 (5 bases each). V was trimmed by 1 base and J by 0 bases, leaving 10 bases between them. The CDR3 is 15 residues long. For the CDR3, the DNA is TGTGCCAGCAGTTTAGGTTCGGGACCCTCCTACGAGCAGTACTTC. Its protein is CASSLGSGPSYEQYF.

The CDR3 sequence is CASSVEGASADTQYF. DNA of the CDR3: TGTGCCAGCAGCGTAGAAGGGGCATCGGCAGATACGCAGTATTTT. The chain is built from TRBV9 and TRBJ2-3; D may be TRBD1 (5 bases). This CDR3 spans 15 amino acids. Germline CDR1 SGDLS, CDR2 YYNGEE. Trimming cost V 0 bases and J 4 bases, with 12 bases left between them.

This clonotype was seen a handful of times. This CDR3 reads CASSGREGSRSYEQYF. The CDR3 nucleotides read TGTGCCAGCAGCGGCCGGGAGGGGAGTAGGTCCTACGAGCAGTACTTC. This chain uses TRBV7-9 with TRBJ2-7, with 8 bases matching TRBD2. V was pared by 5 bases and J by 1 base, with 10 bases of the junction left unmatched. The length of the CDR3 is 16 residues. Germline assignment: CDR1 SEHNR and CDR2 FQNEAQ (reference sequence). Together with reference TRBV7-9 and TRBJ2-7, the CDR3 gives the full variable domain: DTGVSQNPRHKITKRGQNVTFRCDPISEHNRLYWYRQTLGQGPEFLTYFQNEAQLEKSRLLSDRFSAERPKGSFSTLEIQRTEQGDSAMYLCASSGREGSRSYEQYFGPGTRLTVT.

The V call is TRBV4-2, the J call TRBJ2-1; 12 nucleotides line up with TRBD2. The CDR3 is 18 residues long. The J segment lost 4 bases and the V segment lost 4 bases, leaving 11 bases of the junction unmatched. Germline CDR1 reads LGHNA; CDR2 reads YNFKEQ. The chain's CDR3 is CASSPSLLTSGGYNEQFF. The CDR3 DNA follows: TGTGCCAGCAGCCCCTCCTTACTTACTAGCGGGGGGTACAATGAGCAGTTCTTC.

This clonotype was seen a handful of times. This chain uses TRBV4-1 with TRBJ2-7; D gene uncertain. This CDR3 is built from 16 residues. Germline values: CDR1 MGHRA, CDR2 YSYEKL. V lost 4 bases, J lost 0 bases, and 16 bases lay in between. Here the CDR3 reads CASSPIPPPRSYEQYF. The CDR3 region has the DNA TGCGCCAGCAGCCCAATCCCGCCGCCGCGCTCCTACGAGCAGTACTTC.

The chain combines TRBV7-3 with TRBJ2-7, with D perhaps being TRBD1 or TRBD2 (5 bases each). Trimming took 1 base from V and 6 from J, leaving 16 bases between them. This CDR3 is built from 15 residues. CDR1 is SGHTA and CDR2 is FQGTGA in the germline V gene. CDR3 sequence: CASSLNGGVGAEQYF. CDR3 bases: TGTGCCAGCAGCTTAAATGGGGGAGTCGGGGCCGAGCAGTACTTC.

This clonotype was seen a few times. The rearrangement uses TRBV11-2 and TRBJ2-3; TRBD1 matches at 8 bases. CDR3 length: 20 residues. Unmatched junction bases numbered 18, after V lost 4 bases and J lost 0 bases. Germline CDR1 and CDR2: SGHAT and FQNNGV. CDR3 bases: TGTGCCAGCAGCTCCCCTCGTGGAGCGACAGGGGCCAGAAGCACAGATACGCAGTATTTT. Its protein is CASSSPRGATGARSTDTQYF.

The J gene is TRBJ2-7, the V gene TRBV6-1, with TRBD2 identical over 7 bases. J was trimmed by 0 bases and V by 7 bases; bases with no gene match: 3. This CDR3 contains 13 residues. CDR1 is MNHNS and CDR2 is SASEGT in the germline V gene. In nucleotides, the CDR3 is TGTGCCAGCATGGGACTACACTCCTACGAGCAGTACTTC. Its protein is CASMGLHSYEQYF.

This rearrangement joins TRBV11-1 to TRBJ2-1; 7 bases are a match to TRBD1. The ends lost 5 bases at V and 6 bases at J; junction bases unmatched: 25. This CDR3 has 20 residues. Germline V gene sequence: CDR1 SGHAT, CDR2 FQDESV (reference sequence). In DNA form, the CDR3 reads TGTGCCAGCAGCCACCAATTCAGACCATCGGGACAGTTCTCTCTCAATGAGCAGTTCTTC. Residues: CASSHQFRPSGQFSLNEQFF.

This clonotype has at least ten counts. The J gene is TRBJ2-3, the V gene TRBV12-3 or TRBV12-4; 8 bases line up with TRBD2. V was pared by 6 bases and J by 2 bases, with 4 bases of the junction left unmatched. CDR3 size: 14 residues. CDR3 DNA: TGTGCCAGCAGCTTCGGGGGGGTCACAGATACGCAGTATTTT. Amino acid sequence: CASSFGGVTDTQYF.

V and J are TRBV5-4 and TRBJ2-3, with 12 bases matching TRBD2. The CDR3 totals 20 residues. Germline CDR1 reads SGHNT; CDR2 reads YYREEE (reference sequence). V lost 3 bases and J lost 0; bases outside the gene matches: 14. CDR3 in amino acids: CASSSLRTSGGTPSTDTQYF. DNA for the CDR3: TGTGCCAGCAGCTCTCTACGAACTAGCGGGGGGACCCCTAGCACAGATACGCAGTATTTT.

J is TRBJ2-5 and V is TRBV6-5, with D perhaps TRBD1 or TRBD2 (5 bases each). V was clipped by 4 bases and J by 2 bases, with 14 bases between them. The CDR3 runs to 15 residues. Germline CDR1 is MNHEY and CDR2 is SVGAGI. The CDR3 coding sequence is TGTGCCAGCAGTTCCCCGGGACCCTTGCAAGAGACCCAGTACTTC. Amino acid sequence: CASSSPGPLQETQYF.

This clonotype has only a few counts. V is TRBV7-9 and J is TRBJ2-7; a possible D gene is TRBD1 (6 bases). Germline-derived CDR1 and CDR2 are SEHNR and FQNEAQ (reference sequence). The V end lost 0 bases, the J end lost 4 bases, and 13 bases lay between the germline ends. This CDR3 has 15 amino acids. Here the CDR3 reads CASSLAWDTGYEQYF. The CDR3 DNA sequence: TGTGCCAGCAGCTTAGCCTGGGACACAGGTTACGAGCAGTACTTC.

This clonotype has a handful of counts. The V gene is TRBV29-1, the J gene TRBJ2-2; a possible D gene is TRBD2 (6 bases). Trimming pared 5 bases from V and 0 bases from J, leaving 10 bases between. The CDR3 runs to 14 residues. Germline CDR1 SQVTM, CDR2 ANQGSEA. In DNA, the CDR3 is TGCAGCGTTTACGGGGGTTCGAACACCGGGGAGCTGTTTTTT. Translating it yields CSVYGGSNTGELFF.

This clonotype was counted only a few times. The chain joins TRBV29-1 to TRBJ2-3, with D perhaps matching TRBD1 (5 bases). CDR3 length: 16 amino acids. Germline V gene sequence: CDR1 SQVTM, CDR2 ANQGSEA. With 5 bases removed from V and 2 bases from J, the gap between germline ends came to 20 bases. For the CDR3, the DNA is TGCAGCGTTTGCACCCTAGACAGCCAACTCACAGATACGCAGTATTTT. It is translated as CSVCTLDSQLTDTQYF.

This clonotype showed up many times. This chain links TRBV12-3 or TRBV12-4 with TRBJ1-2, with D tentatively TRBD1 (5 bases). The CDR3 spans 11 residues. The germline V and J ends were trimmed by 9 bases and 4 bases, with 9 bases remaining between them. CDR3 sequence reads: CASVGGYGYTF. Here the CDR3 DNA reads TGTGCCAGTGTGGGGGGCTATGGCTACACCTTC.

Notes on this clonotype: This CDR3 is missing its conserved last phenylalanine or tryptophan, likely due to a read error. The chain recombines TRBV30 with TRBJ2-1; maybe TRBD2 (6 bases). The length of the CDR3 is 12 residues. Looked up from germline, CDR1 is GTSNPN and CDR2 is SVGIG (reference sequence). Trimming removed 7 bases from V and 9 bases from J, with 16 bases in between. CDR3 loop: CASGLPIPEQFL. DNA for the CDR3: TGTGCCTCGGGACTCCCGATCCCTGAGCAGTTCTTG.

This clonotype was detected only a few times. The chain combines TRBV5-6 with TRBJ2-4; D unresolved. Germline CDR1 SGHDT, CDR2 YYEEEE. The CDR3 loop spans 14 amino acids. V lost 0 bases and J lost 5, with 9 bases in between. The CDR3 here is CASSLGGAQNIQYF. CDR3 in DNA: TGTGCCAGCAGCTTGGGAGGAGCTCAAAACATTCAGTACTTC.

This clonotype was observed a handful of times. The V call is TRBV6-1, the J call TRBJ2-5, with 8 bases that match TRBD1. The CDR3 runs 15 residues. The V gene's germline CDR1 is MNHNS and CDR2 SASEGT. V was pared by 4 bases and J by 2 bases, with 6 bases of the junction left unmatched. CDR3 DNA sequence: TGTGCCAGCAGTGGGGGTGGGACAGGACAAGAGACCCAGTACTTC. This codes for CASSGGGTGQETQYF.

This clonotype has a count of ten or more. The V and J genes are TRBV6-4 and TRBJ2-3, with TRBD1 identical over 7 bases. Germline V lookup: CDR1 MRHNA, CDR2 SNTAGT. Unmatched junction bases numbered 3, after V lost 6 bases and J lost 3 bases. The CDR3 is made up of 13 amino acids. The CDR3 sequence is CASSDRVTDTQYF. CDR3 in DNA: TGTGCCAGCAGCGACAGGGTAACAGATACGCAGTATTTT.

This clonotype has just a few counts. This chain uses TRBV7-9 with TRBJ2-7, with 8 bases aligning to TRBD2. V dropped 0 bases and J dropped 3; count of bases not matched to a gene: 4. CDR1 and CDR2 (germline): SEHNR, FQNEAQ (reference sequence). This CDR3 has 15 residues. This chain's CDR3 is CASSLAGLAGYEQYF. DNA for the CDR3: TGTGCCAGCAGCTTAGCTGGACTAGCTGGCTACGAGCAGTACTTC.

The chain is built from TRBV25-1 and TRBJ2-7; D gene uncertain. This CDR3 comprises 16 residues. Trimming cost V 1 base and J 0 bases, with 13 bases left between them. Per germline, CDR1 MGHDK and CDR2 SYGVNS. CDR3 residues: CASSELAGLSSYEQYF. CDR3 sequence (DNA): TGTGCCAGCAGTGAATTGGCAGGCTTGAGCTCCTACGAGCAGTACTTC.

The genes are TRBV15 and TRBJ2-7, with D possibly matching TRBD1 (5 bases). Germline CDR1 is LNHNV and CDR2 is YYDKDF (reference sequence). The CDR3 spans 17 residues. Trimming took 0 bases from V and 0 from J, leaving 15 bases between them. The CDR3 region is CATSRDPLDSLSYEQYF. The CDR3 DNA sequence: TGTGCCACCAGCAGAGATCCTCTTGACAGTCTCTCCTACGAGCAGTACTTC.

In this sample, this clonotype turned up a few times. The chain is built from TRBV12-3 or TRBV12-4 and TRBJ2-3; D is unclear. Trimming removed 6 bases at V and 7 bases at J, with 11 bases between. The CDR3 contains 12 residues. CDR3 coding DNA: TGTGCCAGCAGCCCGGGCGTTTATACGCAGTATTTT. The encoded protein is CASSPGVYTQYF.

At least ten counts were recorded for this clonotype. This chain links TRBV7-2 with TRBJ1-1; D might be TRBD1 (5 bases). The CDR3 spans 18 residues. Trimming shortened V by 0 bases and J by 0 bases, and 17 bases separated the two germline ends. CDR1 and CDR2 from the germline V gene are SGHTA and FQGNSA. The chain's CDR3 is CASSLASFGHTMNTEAFF. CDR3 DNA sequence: TGTGCCAGCAGCTTAGCTAGTTTTGGACATACTATGAACACTGAAGCTTTCTTT.

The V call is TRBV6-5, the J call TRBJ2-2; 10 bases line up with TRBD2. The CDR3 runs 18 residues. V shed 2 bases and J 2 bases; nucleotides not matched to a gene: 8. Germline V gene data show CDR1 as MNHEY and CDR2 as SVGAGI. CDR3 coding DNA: TGTGCCAGCAGTTACACTCGTCTAGCGGGGGCAAACACCGGGGAGCTGTTTTTT. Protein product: CASSYTRLAGANTGELFF.

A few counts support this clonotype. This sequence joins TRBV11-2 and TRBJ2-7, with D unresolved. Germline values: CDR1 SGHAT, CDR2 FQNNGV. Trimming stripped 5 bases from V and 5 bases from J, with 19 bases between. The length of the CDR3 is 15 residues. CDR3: CASSLGPYGTHEQYF. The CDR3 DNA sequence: TGTGCCAGCAGCCTTGGCCCGTACGGCACCCACGAGCAGTACTTC. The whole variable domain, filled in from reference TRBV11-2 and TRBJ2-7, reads EAGVAQSPRYKIIEKRQSVAFWCNPISGHATLYWYQQILGQGPKLLIQFQNNGVVDDSQLPKDRFSAERLKGVDSTLKIQPAKLEDSAVYLCASSLGPYGTHEQYFGPGTRLTVT.

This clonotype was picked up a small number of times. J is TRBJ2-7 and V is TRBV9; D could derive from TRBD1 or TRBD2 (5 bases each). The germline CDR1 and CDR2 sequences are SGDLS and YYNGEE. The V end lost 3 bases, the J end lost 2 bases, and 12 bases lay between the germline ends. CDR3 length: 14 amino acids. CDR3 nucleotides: TGTGCCAGCAGCGCCGGGACCGAGACCTACGAGCAGTACTTC. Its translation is CASSAGTETYEQYF.

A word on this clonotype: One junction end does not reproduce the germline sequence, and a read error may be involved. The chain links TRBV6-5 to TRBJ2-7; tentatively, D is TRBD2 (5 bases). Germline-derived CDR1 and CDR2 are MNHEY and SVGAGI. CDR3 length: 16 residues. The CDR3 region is CASSYSWSGADYELYF. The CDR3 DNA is TGTGCCAGCAGTTACTCGTGGAGCGGTGCCGACTACGAGCTGTACTTC.

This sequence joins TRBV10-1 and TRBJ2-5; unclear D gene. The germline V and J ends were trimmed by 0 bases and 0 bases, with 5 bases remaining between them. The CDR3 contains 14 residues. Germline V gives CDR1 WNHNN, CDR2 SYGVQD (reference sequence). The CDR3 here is CASSESTDQETQYF. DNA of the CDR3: TGCGCCAGCAGTGAGTCAACAGACCAAGAGACCCAGTACTTC.

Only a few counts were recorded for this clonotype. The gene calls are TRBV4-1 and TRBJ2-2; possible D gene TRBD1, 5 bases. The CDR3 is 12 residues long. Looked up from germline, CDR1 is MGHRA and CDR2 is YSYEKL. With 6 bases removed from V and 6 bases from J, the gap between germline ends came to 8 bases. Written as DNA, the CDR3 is TGCGCCAGCAGACAGGTCCCCGGGGAGCTGTTTTTT. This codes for CASRQVPGELFF.